These 10 T cell receptor beta chains came from one sample sequenced in a study of breast tumors, draining lymph nodes, adjacent tissues. Breast cancer patients provided tissue from their axillary draining lymph nodes. TCRdb independently ran MiXCR on the multiplex PCR reads; one entry per CDR3 protein. The sample has approximately 210,000 distinct CDR3 sequences; less than 35% are singletons. Input material: axillary lymph node tissue. Receptors originate from a female donor with breast cancer. Some clones in this sample may be carry-over from other donors' samples.

The V and J genes are TRBV10-3 and TRBJ1-3; D gene uncertain. V was clipped by 3 bases and J by 7 bases, with 10 bases between them. There are 13 residues in the CDR3. The V gene's germline CDR1 is ENHRY and CDR2 SYGVKD. The CDR3 DNA reads TGTGCCATCAGTGACAATTTGATGAACACCATATATTTT. Translated: CAISDNLMNTIYF.

This clonotype was observed at least ten times. The chain has TRBV7-9 and TRBJ2-2; D may be TRBD2 (5 bases). The germline gives CDR1 SEHNR, CDR2 FQNEAQ (reference sequence). Deletions cut 1 base from V and 5 bases from J, with 14 bases between. This CDR3 region has 16 residues. The CDR3 nucleotides read TGTGCCAGCAGCTTAGATGTGGGAGTAGAAACCGGGGAGCTGTTTTTT. Translating it yields CASSLDVGVETGELFF.

The V gene is TRBV7-2, the J gene TRBJ2-5; 8 bases agree with TRBD2. This CDR3 spans 15 amino acids. Germline CDR1 SGHTA, CDR2 FQGNSA. V was pared by 3 bases and J by 9 bases, with 12 bases of the junction left unmatched. The CDR3 protein is CASSLGIAGKGAQYF. The DNA for the CDR3 is TGTGCCAGCAGCTTGGGGATAGCGGGGAAAGGGGCCCAGTACTTC.

The chain is built from TRBV9 and TRBJ2-3; 7 positions match TRBD2. J gave up 1 base and V 6 bases, and 8 bases lay outside the gene matches. This CDR3 comprises 15 residues. Germline V CDR1 and CDR2: SGDLS, YYNGEE. The CDR3 reads CASTRGDYRTDTQYF. For the CDR3, the DNA is TGTGCCAGCACCCGTGGGGACTATCGCACAGATACGCAGTATTTT.

About this clonotype itself: A much larger clone sits a single nucleotide away, making a read error possible. CDR3 sequence reads: CASSSGPASYNSPLHF. CDR3 in DNA: TGTGCCAGCAGCTCGGGGCCCGCCTCCTATAATTCACCCCTCCACTTT. The chain combines TRBV5-6 with TRBJ1-6, with D perhaps TRBD1 (5 bases). Deletions cut 3 bases from V and 0 bases from J, with 10 bases between. Germline lookup yields CDR1 SGHDT and CDR2 YYEEEE. This CDR3 contains 16 residues.

The sample holds many counts of this clonotype. The chain carries TRBV3-1 and TRBJ2-7; D gene unclear. The V end was cut by 6 bases, the J end by 6 bases, with 15 bases between. This CDR3 region has 13 residues. Looked up from germline, CDR1 is LGHDT and CDR2 is YNNKEL (reference sequence). The CDR3 DNA reads TGTGCCAGCAGGCTAGGGATTTACGGCGAGCAGTACTTC. Its translation is CASRLGIYGEQYF.

In this sample, this clonotype turned up many times. This chain's CDR3 is CASSLEGGGPYEQYF. The CDR3 DNA reads as TGTGCCAGCAGCTTAGAAGGGGGAGGGCCTTACGAGCAGTACTTC. The V and J genes are TRBV7-8 and TRBJ2-7; D is perhaps TRBD2 (7 bases). The CDR3 has 15 amino acids. Germline-derived CDR1 and CDR2 are SGHVS and FQNEAQ. Trimming removed 1 base at V and 4 bases at J, with 14 bases between.

Concerning this clonotype: A clone one base away is much larger, so this may be a read error. J is TRBJ1-3 and V is TRBV9; TRBD1 is a possible D gene (6 bases). There are 15 residues in the CDR3. Germline V gene data show CDR1 as SGDLS and CDR2 as YYNGEE. The DNA for the CDR3 is TGTGCCAGCAGCGTCAGGGGCACCTCTGGAAACACCACATATTTT. Translated: CASSVRGTSGNTTYF.

Worth noting for this clonotype: One end of the junction is discordant with germline, which a read error may explain. The DNA for the CDR3 is TGTGCCAGCAGCGCTTCCGGGACAGGGGGCTACGAGCAGTGCTTC. This translates into CASSASGTGGYEQCF. V is TRBV7-2 and J is TRBJ2-7; 12 positions match TRBD1. The CDR3 has 15 amino acids. CDR1 SGHTA and CDR2 FQGNSA come from the germline V gene.

This clonotype has at least ten counts. The rearrangement uses TRBV5-6 and TRBJ2-2; 10 bases line up with TRBD2. The germline V gene encodes CDR1 SGHDT and CDR2 YYEEEE. This CDR3 is built from 16 residues. J gave up 2 bases and V 2 bases, and 3 bases lay outside the gene matches. The CDR3 region has the DNA TGTGCCAGCAGCTTCAGACTAGCGGGTAACACCGGGGAGCTGTTTTTT. Encoded protein: CASSFRLAGNTGELFF.